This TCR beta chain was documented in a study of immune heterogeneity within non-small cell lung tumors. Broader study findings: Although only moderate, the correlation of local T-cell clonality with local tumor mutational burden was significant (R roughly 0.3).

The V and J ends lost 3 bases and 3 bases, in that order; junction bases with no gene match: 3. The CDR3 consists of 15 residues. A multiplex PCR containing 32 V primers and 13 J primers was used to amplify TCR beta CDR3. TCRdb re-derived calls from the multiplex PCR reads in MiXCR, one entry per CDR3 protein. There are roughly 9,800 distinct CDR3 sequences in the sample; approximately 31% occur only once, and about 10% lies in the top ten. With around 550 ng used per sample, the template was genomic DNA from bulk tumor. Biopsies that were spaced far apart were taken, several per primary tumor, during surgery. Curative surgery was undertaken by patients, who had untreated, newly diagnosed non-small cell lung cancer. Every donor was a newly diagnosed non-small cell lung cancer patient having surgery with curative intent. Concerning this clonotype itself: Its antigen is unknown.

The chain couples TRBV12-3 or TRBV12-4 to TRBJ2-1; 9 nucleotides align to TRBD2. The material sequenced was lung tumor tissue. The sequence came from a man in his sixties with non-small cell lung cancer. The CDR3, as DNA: TGTGCCAGCAGTTTGGGGACTAGCATCTACAATGAGCAGTTCTTC. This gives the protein CASSLGTSIYNEQFF.